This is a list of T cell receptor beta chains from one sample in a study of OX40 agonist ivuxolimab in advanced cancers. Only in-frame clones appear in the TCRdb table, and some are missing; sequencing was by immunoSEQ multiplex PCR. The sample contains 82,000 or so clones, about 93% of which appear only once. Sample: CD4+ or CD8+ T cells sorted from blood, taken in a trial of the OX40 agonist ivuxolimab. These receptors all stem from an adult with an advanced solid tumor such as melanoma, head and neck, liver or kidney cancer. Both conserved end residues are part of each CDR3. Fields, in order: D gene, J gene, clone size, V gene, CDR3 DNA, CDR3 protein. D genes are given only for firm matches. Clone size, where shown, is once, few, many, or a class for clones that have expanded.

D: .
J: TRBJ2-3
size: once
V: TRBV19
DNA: TGTGCCAGTAGTATAAGCGTCGCGGATCGCACAGATACGCAGTATTTT
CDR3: CASSISVADRTDTQYF

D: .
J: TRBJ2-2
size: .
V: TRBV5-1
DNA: TGCGCCAGCAGCCCCCTGACCGGGGAGCTGTTTTTT
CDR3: CASSPLTGELFF

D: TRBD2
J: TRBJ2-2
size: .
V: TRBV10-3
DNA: TGTGCCATCAGGGATGGACTAGCAGGCAACACCGGGGAGCTGTTTTTT
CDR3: CAIRDGLAGNTGELFF

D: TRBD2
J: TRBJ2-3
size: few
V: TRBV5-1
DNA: TGCGCCAGCAGCTCGGGACTAGCGGGAGGCACAGATACGCAGTATTTT
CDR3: CASSSGLAGGTDTQYF

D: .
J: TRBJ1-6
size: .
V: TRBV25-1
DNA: TGTGCCAGCAGTGCGTCTATGGGGGCCAATTCACCCCTCCACTTT
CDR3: CASSASMGANSPLHF

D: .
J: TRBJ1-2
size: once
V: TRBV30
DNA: TGTGCCTGGAGTGTACAAACGACTCAAATGATGCTAGGCTACACCTTC
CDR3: CAWSVQTTQMMLGYTF

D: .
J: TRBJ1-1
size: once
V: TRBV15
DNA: TGTGCCACCAGCAGAGATCGACTAAACACTGAAGCTTTCTTT
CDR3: CATSRDRLNTEAFF

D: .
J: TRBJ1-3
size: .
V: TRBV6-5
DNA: TGTGCCAGCAGTTACAACCCTAGCTCTGGAAACACCATATATTTT
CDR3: CASSYNPSSGNTIYF

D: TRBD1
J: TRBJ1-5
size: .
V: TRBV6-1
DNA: TGTGCCAGCAAGGAGGAGGGGGCGATAGGTCAGCCCCAGCATTTT
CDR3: CASKEEGAIGQPQHF

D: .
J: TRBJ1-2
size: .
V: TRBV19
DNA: TGTGCCAGTCCCCCCGAACATGGGAACTATGGCTACACCTTC
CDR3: CASPPEHGNYGYTF

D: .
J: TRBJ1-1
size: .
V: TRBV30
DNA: TGTGCCTGGATCCCCGGGACTAGAGCTTTCTTT
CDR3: CAWIPGTRAFF

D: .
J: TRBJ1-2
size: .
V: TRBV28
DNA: TGTGCCAGCACAGGGGAGCTAAGGGTCGATGGCTACACCTTC
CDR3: CASTGELRVDGYTF

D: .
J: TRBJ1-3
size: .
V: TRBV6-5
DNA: TGTGCCAGCAGTTACGCCGGGGCTGGAAACACCATATATTTT
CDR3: CASSYAGAGNTIYF

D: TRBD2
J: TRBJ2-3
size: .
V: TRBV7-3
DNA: TGTGCCAGCAGTCCCGGACTAGCGGCCACAGATACGCAGTATTTT
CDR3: CASSPGLAATDTQYF

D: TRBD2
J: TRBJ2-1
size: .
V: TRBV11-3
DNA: TGTGCCAGCAGCTTAACCCCGGGAGGGGTGAAGTTCTTC
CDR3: CASSLTPGGVKFF

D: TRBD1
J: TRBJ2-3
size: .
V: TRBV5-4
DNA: TGTGCCAGCAGCTCGACAGGGGGCTTCACCACAGATACGCAGTATTTT
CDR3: CASSSTGGFTTDTQYF

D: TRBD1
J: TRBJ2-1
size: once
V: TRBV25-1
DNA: TGTGCCAGCAGTGGGACAGGAGCTAATGAGCAGTTCTTC
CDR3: CASSGTGANEQFF

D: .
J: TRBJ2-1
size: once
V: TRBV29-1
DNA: TGCAGCGTTGAAAAAGGGGCCCAGGGGTTACATGAGCAGTTCTTC
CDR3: CSVEKGAQGLHEQFF

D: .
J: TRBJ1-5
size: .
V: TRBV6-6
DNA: TGTGCCAGCAGTAACTTTGCAGGGGCCGGCAATCAGCCCCAGCATTTT
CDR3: CASSNFAGAGNQPQHF

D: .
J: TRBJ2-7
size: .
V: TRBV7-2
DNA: TGTGCCAGCAGCCACAGCTCCTCCTACGAGCAGTACTTC
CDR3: CASSHSSSYEQYF